The sequence of this T cell receptor (beta chain) was determined in a study of cytomegalovirus exposure and HLA in healthy donors. The primer mix had 60 Vbeta and 13 Jbeta primers. The assay was immunoSEQ multiplex PCR, and TCRdb's table has in-frame clones only and misses some. Of about 110,000 clones listed, 71% were seen once; the top ten hold less than 3%. CDR1 SGHVS and CDR2 FQNEAQ come from the germline V gene. This CDR3 has 15 residues. V dropped 0 bases and J dropped 4 bases, with 10 bases sitting between them. This sequence originates from a female donor in good health and CMV-seronegative. The chain has TRBV7-8 and TRBJ1-5, with D hard to call. Sequencing input: PBMCs. CDR3 DNA sequence: TGTGCCAGCAGCTTAGCCCGACGGGAGAATCAGCCCCAGCATTTT. Amino acid sequence: CASSLARRENQPQHF.